This paragraph reports one T cell receptor beta chain. The data originate from a study of blood T cell repertoires in COVID-19. Study-level background: PBMCs, B-cell-depleted T cells, or T cells provided the cDNA or gDNA that made up the material.

The CDR3 is 21 residues long. Clones were read by immunoSEQ multiplex PCR, and TCRdb kept only the in-frame ones, dropping some. The sample has 300,000 to 450,000 clones; about 90% are singletons. A Seattle source enrolled patients during active infection and followed them longitudinally. Sequencing used peripheral blood. The receptor's source is a woman aged 25 to 39 with COVID-19, enrolled during active disease. This sequence joins TRBV21-1 and TRBJ1-5; TRBD1, the table's D call, was not compared with the DNA. TRBV21-1 corresponds to a pseudogene. The CDR3 DNA reads TGTGCCAGCAGCAAATATGGACGGGGACAGGGACAAATTAATAGCAATCAGCCCCAGCATTTT. Residues: CASSKYGRGQGQINSNQPQHF.